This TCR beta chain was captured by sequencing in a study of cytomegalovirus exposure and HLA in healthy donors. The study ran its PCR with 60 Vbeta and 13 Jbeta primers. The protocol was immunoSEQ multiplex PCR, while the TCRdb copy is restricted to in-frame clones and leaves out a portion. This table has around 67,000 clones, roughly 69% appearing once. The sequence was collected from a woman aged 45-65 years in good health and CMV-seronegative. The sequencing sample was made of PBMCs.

The CDR3 sequence is CSVVTPWGEQYF. The CDR3 coding sequence is TGCAGCGTGGTTACCCCGTGGGGCGAGCAGTACTTC. The chain links TRBV29-1 to TRBJ2-5, with D uncertain. The better agreement between TRBJ2-7 and the DNA end casts doubt on the J call. Germline loops: CDR1 SQVTM, CDR2 ANQGSEA. This CDR3 contains 12 residues.